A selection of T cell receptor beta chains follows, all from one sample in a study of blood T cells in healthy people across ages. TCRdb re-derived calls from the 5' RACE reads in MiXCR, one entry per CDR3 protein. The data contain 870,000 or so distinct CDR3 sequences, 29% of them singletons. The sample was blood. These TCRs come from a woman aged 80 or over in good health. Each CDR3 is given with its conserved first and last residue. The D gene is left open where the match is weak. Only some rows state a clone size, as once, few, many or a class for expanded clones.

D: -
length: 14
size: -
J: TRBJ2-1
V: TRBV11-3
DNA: TGTGCCAGCAGCCCGCAGTTGACCCCAGAGACCCAGTTCTTC
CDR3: CASSPQLTPETQFF

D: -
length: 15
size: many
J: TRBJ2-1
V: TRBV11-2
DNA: TGTGCCAGCAGCTTAAAAGCGGGTAACGGAAATGAGCAGTTCTTC
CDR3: CASSLKAGNGNEQFF

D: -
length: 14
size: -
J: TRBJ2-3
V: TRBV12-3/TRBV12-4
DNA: TGTGCCAGCATCACTAGAGGGACCACAGATGTGCAATATTTT
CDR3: CASITRGTTDVQYF

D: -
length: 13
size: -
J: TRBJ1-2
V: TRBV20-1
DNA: TGCAGTGCTAGACGGACAGTCTTCTATGGCTACACCTTC
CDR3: CSARRTVFYGYTF

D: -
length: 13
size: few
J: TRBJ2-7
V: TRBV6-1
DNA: TGTGCCAGCCGTGAATTAGTAGGTAGCGAGCAGTACTTC
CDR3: CASRELVGSEQYF

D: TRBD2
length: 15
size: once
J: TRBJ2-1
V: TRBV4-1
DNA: TGCGCCAGCAGCCAAGAGGCTAGCGGGGGTAGTGAGCAGTTCTTC
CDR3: CASSQEASGGSEQFF

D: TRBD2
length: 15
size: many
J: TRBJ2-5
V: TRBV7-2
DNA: TGTGCCAGCTCCGGGGGGGGGGCCAACCAAGAGACCCAGTACTTC
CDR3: CASSGGGANQETQYF

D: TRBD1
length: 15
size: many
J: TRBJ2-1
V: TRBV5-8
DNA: TGTGCCAGCCTCGGTGGGCAGGGGGCTTACAATGAGCAGTTCTTC
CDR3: CASLGGQGAYNEQFF

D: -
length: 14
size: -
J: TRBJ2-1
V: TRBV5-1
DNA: TGCGCCGGCAGCTCTGGTGGGAGTGACTATGAGCAGTTCTTC
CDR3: CAGSSGGSDYEQFF

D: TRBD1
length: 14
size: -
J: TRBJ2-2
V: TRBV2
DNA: TGTGCCAGCAGTCCCGACAGGGGAGTTGGGGAGCTGTTTTTT
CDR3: CASSPDRGVGELFF

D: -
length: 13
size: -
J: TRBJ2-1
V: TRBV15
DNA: TGTGCCACCAGCATCGGAACGGACAGCGAAAGGTTCTTC
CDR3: CATSIGTDSERFF

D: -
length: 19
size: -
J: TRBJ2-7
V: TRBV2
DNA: TGTGCCAGCAGTGAAGCGCTTCGGTTCCTTCGGGCTGGTGGCAATGAGCAGTACTTC
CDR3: CASSEALRFLRAGGNEQYF

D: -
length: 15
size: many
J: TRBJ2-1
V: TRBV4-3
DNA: TGCGCCAGCAGCCCAAGCACGAGCTCCTACAATGAGCAGTTCTTC
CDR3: CASSPSTSSYNEQFF

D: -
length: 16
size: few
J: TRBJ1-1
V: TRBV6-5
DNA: TGTGCCAGCAGTTACTCGGCCAGGCCTGGGAACACTGAAGCTTTCTTT
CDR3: CASSYSARPGNTEAFF

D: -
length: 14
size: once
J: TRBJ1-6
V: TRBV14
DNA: TGTGCCAGCAGCCGGTGGGACGGGAATTCACCCCTCCACTTT
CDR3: CASSRWDGNSPLHF

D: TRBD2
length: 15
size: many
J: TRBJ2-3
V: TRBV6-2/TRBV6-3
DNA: TGTGCCAGCAGTTACCAGCGGGGGAGCACAGATACGCAGTATTTT
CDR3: CASSYQRGSTDTQYF

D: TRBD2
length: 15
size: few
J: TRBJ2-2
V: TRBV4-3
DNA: TGCGCCAGCAGCCGAGGGACTAGCTTGACCGGGGAGCTGTTTTTT
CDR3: CASSRGTSLTGELFF

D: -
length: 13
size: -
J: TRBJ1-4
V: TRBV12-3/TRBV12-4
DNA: TGTGCCAGCAGCCGGGGGCGAGGGGTTGAACTGTTTTTT
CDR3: CASSRGRGVELFF

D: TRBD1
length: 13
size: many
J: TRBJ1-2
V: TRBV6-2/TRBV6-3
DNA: TGTGCCAGCAATACAGGGGGAAAGGATGGCTACACCTTC
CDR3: CASNTGGKDGYTF

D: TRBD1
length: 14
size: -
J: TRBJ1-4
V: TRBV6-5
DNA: TGTGCCAGCAGTGATACAGGGGGCCGGGAAAAACTGTTTTTT
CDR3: CASSDTGGREKLFF

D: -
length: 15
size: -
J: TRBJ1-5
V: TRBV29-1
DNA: TGCAGCGTTTTGGAGGGGACAATCCCCAATCAGCCCCAGCATTTT
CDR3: CSVLEGTIPNQPQHF

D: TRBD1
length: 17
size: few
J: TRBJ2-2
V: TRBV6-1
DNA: TGTGCCAGCACGGGACAGAAGTCCAAAATCCTCACCGGGGAGCTGTTTTTT
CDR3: CASTGQKSKILTGELFF

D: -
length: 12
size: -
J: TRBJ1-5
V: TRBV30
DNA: TGTGCCTGGAGTTGGGGGGGTCAGCCCCAGCATTTT
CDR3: CAWSWGGQPQHF

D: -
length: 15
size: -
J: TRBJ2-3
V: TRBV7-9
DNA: TGTGCCAGCAGCCCCGGCGGGGTGTACACAGATACGCAGTATTTT
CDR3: CASSPGGVYTDTQYF

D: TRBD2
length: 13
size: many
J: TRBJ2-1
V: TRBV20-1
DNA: TGCAGTGCTAGCACTAGCGGCTACAATGAGCAGTTCTTC
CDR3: CSASTSGYNEQFF

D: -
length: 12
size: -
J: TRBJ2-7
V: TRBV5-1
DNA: TGCGCCAGCAGCGAGCCTCAGGGCGAGCAGTACTTC
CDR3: CASSEPQGEQYF

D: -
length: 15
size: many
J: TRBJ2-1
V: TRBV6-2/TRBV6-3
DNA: TGTGCCAGCAGTTACTCGGCAGGGATGGTGAATGAGCAGTTCTTC
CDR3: CASSYSAGMVNEQFF

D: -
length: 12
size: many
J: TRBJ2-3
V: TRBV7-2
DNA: TGTGCCAGCAGCTTTGGGGCAGATACGCAGTATTTT
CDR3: CASSFGADTQYF

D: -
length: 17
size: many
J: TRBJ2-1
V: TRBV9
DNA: TGTGCCAGCAGCATCCGCGGGGACATGGGGGCGGTGAATGAGCAGTTCTTC
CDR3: CASSIRGDMGAVNEQFF

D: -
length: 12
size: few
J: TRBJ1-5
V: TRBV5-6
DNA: TGTGCCAGCAGCATACCTGGTCAGCCCCAGCATTTT
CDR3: CASSIPGQPQHF

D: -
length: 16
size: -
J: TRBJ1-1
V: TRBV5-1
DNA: TGCGCCAGCAGCTTGGGGGCAGCTGGCATGAACACTGAAGCTTTCTTT
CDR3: CASSLGAAGMNTEAFF

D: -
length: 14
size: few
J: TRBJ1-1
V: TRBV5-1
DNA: TGCGCCAGCAGCTTTGAAGGGGGGTACACTGAAGCTTTCTTT
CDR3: CASSFEGGYTEAFF

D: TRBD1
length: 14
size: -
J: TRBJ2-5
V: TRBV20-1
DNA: TGCAGTGCCTTAAGACAGGGGGAAAAAGAGACCCAGTACTTC
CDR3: CSALRQGEKETQYF

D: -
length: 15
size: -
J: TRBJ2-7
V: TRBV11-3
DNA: TGTGCCAGCAGCTTCATAGTTAGCTCCTACAATGAGCAGTACTTC
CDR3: CASSFIVSSYNEQYF

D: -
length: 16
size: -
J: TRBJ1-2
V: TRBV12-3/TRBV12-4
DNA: TGTGCCAGCAGTTTAGGGGTACAGGGAAGGCGATGGGTTGGCACCTTC
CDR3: CASSLGVQGRRWVGTF

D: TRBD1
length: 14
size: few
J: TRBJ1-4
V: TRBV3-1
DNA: TGTGCCAGCCAGCCAGGGACAGGATATGAAAAACTGTTTTTT
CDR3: CASQPGTGYEKLFF

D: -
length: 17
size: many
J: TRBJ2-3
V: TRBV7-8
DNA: TGTGCCAGCAGCTCCGGGCTAAGGGGGGTTAGCACAGATACGCAGTATTTT
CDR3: CASSSGLRGVSTDTQYF

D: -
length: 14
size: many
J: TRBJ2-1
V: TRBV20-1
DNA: TGCAGTGCTAGAGGGTGGGGGGCTTACAATGAGCAGTTCTTC
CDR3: CSARGWGAYNEQFF

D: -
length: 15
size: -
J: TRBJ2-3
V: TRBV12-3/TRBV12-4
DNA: TGTGCCAGCACCGACGACCGATATCGCACAGATACGCAGTATTTT
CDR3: CASTDDRYRTDTQYF

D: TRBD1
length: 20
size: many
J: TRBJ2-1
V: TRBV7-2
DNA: TGTGCCAGCAGCTTATGGGGACAGGGGGTTTGGGGCAGCTCCTACAATGAGCAGTTCTTC
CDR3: CASSLWGQGVWGSSYNEQFF

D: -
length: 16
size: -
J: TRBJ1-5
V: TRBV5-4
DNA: TGTGCCAGCAGCTTGCAGGGGACGAGGGGCAATCAGCCCCAGCATTTT
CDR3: CASSLQGTRGNQPQHF

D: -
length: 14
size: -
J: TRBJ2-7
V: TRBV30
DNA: TGTGCCACGGCGTTAAAGGAGAGCTCCTACGAGCAGTACTTC
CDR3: CATALKESSYEQYF

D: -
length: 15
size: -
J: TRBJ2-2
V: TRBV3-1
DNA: TGTGCCAGCAGGGAGGGGGGAATCTACACCGGGGAGCTGTTTTTT
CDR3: CASREGGIYTGELFF

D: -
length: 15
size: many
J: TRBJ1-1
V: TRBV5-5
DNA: TGTGCCAGCAGCCCCGGATCGAGGGGAGGCACTGAAGCTTTCTTT
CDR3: CASSPGSRGGTEAFF

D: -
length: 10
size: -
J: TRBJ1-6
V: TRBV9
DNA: TGTGCCAGCATTGGATCACCCCTCCACTTT
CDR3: CASIGSPLHF

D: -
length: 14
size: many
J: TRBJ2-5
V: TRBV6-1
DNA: TGTGCCAGCAGAAAATACCACAGCCAAGAGACCCAGTACTTC
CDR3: CASRKYHSQETQYF

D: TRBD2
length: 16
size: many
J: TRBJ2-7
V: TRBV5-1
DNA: TGCGCCAGCAGCCTCTTAGCGGGGGGGAGCTCCTACGAGCAGTACTTC
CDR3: CASSLLAGGSSYEQYF

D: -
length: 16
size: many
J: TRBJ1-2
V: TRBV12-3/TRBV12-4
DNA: TGTGCCAGCAGTTTTGGGGGGATAAGAGCCACCTATGGCTACACCTTC
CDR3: CASSFGGIRATYGYTF

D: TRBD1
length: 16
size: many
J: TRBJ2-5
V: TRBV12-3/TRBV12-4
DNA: TGTGCCAGCAGTTTAGACTTCGGACAGGGCCAAGAGACCCAGTACTTC
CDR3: CASSLDFGQGQETQYF

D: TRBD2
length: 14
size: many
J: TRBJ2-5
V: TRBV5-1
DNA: TGCGCCAGCAGCCCGACGGGACTAGCGGAGACCCAGTACTTC
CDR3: CASSPTGLAETQYF

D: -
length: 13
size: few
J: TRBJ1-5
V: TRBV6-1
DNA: TGTGCCAGCAGTGATTTTAGCAATCAGCCCCAGCATTTT
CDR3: CASSDFSNQPQHF

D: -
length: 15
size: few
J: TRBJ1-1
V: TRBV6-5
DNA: TGTGCCAGCAGTTACCTCCACGCCAAACGGAGTGAAGCTTTCTTT
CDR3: CASSYLHAKRSEAFF

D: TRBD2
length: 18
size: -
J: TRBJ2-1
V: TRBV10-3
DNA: TGTGCCATCAGTGGGGCCCCGGGACTAGCGGGAGTTTCCAATGAGCAGTTCTTC
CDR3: CAISGAPGLAGVSNEQFF